This T cell receptor beta chain was documented in a study of blood T cell repertoires in COVID-19. Study context: Samples of COVID-19 (acute and convalescent) were obtained from the United States, Italy and Spain. In each case, the material was cDNA or gDNA derived from T cells, B-cell-depleted T cells, or PBMCs.

The germline V and J ends were trimmed by 6 bases and 1 base, with 14 bases remaining between them. Looked up from germline, CDR1 is SGDLS and CDR2 is YYNGEE. The length of the CDR3 is 15 residues. Sequencing used immunoSEQ multiplex PCR; TCRdb keeps in-frame clones, though not all of them. The sample holds about 210,000 clones, over 75% seen once. Sequenced material: peripheral blood. The chain uses TRBV9 and TRBJ2-1, with D possibly TRBD1 on 6 matching bases. This clonotype originated in a middle-aged woman with acute or convalescent COVID-19. The CDR3 DNA follows: TGTGCCAGCAACAGGGACGCAGCTTCCTACAATGAGCAGTTCTTC. Translated: CASNRDAASYNEQFF.